What follows are 10 T cell receptor beta chains derived from one specimen sequenced in a study of immune characterization of retroperitoneal liposarcoma. TCRdb ran MiXCR on the PCR reads and lists one entry per CDR3 protein. There are about 9,700 distinct CDR3 sequences in the sample; around a quarter occur only once, and roughly 8.5% lies in the top ten. The specimen sequenced was tumor tissue. The receptors come from a female donor with retroperitoneal liposarcoma.

This clonotype appeared a few times. CDR3 in amino acids: CASSQQGIWEQYF. The DNA for the CDR3 is TGTGCCAGCAGTCAACAGGGGATCTGGGAGCAGTACTTC. V gene TRBV6-1 combines with J gene TRBJ2-3; TRBD1 aligns across 7 bases. The J call may be wrong; the DNA end is better matched by TRBJ2-7. Germline-derived CDR1 and CDR2 are MNHNS and SASEGT. The CDR3 sequence is 13 residues long.

By share, this clonotype counts as medium-sized (0.01 to 0.1%). CDR3 nucleotide sequence: TGTGCCAGCAGCTTAGCGGGCGCACACACACACGGAGATACGCAGTATTTT. Translation: CASSLAGAHTHGDTQYF. This rearrangement joins TRBV7-6 to TRBJ2-3; D is unclear. The CDR3 spans 17 residues. V lost 0 bases, J lost 5 bases, and 18 bases lay in between. Germline CDR1 and CDR2: SGHVS and FNYEAQ.

The gene calls are TRBV27 and TRBJ2-1; D is uncertain. The J call may be mistaken, given a closer DNA end match to TRBJ2-7. The CDR3 spans 11 residues. From germline, CDR1 is MNHEY and CDR2 SMNVEV (reference sequence). For the CDR3, the DNA is TGTGCCACCCAAGTTTGGAATGAGCAGTACTTC. It yields the protein CATQVWNEQYF.

This chain connects TRBV6-5 to TRBJ2-5; D is perhaps TRBD2 (5 bases). V was shortened by 4 bases and J by 5 bases, with 17 bases between the two germline ends. The CDR3 consists of 15 residues. Germline lookup yields CDR1 MNHEY and CDR2 SVGAGI. CDR3 protein: CASSLSGGVSETQYF. The CDR3 nucleotides read TGTGCCAGCAGTTTGAGCGGAGGAGTAAGTGAGACCCAGTACTTC.

This clonotype was seen ten or more times. The genes are TRBV12-3 or TRBV12-4 and TRBJ2-5, with unresolved D. V was trimmed by 2 bases and J by 1 base, leaving 5 bases between them. The CDR3 runs to 13 residues. CDR3 DNA: TGTGCCAGCAGTTTAAAGGGCCAAGAGACCCAGTACTTC. Its protein is CASSLKGQETQYF.

Many counts were recorded for this clonotype. The chain couples TRBV12-3 or TRBV12-4 to TRBJ2-1, with TRBD1 matching 7 bases. J lost 10 bases, V lost 4 bases, and 10 bases had no gene match. CDR3 length: 14 amino acids. CDR3 DNA: TGTGCCAGCAGTTCCGGGGACAGCTCCTACGAGCAGTTCTTC. It translates to CASSSGDSSYEQFF.

The rearrangement links TRBV6-1 to TRBJ2-1; 7 bases are a match to TRBD1. The CDR3 covers 13 residues. V shed 8 bases, J shed 10 bases, and the junction held 11 bases outside the gene matches. Germline CDR1 and CDR2: MNHNS and SASEGT. The CDR3 DNA reads TGTGCCAGCCAACGGGGACAGTCCTACGAGCAGTTCTTC. Amino acid sequence: CASQRGQSYEQFF.

The sample holds many counts of this clonotype. The J gene is TRBJ2-1, the V gene TRBV6-1; D ambiguous. This CDR3 is built from 11 residues. Trimming took off 11 bases at V and 10 bases at J, with 15 bases between the two ends. Germline CDR1 reads MNHNS; CDR2 reads SASEGT. The chain's CDR3 is CAASHFYEQFF. In DNA form, the CDR3 reads TGTGCCGCCAGCCATTTCTACGAGCAGTTCTTC.

The chain recombines TRBV4-3 with TRBJ2-5; D unresolved. The CDR3 covers 14 residues. Deletions cut 0 bases from V and 5 bases from J, with 10 bases between. CDR1 is LGHNA, CDR2 YSLEER, per germline. The CDR3 bases are TGCGCCAGCAGCCAAGAGTTTCAGTCTGAGACCCAGTACTTC. Translated, it gives CASSQEFQSETQYF.

This clonotype came up many times. V is TRBV12-3 or TRBV12-4 and J is TRBJ2-5; D unclear. The CDR3 is made up of 11 amino acids. V lost 1 base, J lost 5 bases, and 2 bases lay in between. CDR3 bases: TGTGCCAGCAGTTTAGGGGAGACCCAGTACTTC. Encoded protein: CASSLGETQYF.